These 17 T cell receptor beta chains were sequenced from one sample in a study of response to subunit inactivated influenza vaccine. TCRdb re-called the RT-PCR reads through MiXCR, storing one row per CDR3 protein. Of roughly 620,000 distinct CDR3 sequences listed, approximately 10% are singletons. These data also featured in a second study, about T cells expressing NK-cell markers. From that paper: 5'RACE template switching with UMIs generated TCR beta cDNA.

Sequenced here: PBMCs from blood, sampled on the day of vaccination. Receptors originate from a middle-aged man who received an inactivated influenza vaccine.

This clonotype was counted at least ten times. Relative to the germline gene, one junction end is altered; a read error may explain this. The V gene is TRBV4-1, the J gene TRBJ2-3; 7 bases are a match to TRBD1. The CDR3 has 15 amino acids. The germline gives CDR1 MGHRA, CDR2 YSYEKL. The CDR3 bases are TGCGCCAGCAGCCAAGAGGGACAGAGCACAAATACGCAGTATTTT. This codes for CASSQEGQSTNTQYF.

This clonotype turned up a few times. The chain recombines TRBV20-1 with TRBJ2-1, with TRBD2 matching 11 bases. V shed 0 bases and J 7 bases; nucleotides not matched to a gene: 5. This CDR3 has 15 residues. Germline CDR1 is DFQATT and CDR2 is SNEGSKA (reference sequence). The CDR3 nucleotides are TGCAGTGCTAGAGATAGCGGGAGGGCCGGGAATGAGCAGTTCTTC. It specifies CSARDSGRAGNEQFF.

The table lists this clonotype with many counts. The chain is built from TRBV4-1 and TRBJ1-6; 11 bases line up with TRBD1. The CDR3 extends over 15 amino acids. Per the germline V gene, CDR1 is MGHRA and CDR2 is YSYEKL. The V and J ends lost 1 base and 9 bases, in that order; junction bases with no gene match: 2. In DNA, the CDR3 is TGCGCCAGCAGCCAAGCGGGACAGGGGGTTTCACCCCTCCACTTT. As protein: CASSQAGQGVSPLHF.

This clonotype was seen ten or more times. The chain recombines TRBV29-1 with TRBJ2-7, with a tentative D call TRBD1 (6 bases). From germline, CDR1 is SQVTM and CDR2 ANQGSEA. V was cut by 4 bases and J by 3 bases, with 16 bases left in between. This CDR3 region has 14 residues. CDR3 residues: CSVVEGDKFYEQYF. Written as DNA, the CDR3 is TGCAGCGTTGTTGAGGGGGACAAGTTCTACGAGCAGTACTTC.

CDR3 sequence (DNA): TGTGCCAGCAGCTCAAGACGGGGAGAAGATACGCAGTATTTT. The encoded protein is CASSSRRGEDTQYF. V usage is TRBV11-2 and J usage is TRBJ2-3; tentative D call: TRBD2 (5 bases). Germline CDR1 SGHAT, CDR2 FQNNGV. Trimming cost V 4 bases and J 5 bases, with 13 bases left between them. The CDR3 sequence is 14 residues long.

The chain couples TRBV4-3 to TRBJ1-4, with 10 bases fitting TRBD1. V trimming: 1 base; J trimming: 6 bases; junction bases outside the gene matches: 8. The CDR3 covers 17 residues. CDR1 is LGHNA, CDR2 YSLEER, per germline. CDR3 DNA: TGCGCCAGCAGCCAAGTTCCGACAGGGGGCTTTTATGAAAAACTGTTTTTT. Translation: CASSQVPTGGFYEKLFF.

For this clonotype: With a much larger clone just one base away, this may be a read error. The chain carries TRBV5-1 and TRBJ2-1; 10 nucleotides match TRBD2. CDR1 is SGHRS and CDR2 is YFSETQ in the germline V gene. The CDR3 runs 14 residues. After removal of 7 bases from V and 5 bases from J, the junction contained 6 bases not matched to a gene. This CDR3 reads CASCYTSGNNEQFF. The CDR3 bases are TGCGCCAGCTGCTACACTAGCGGGAACAATGAGCAGTTCTTC.

This clonotype has just a few counts. This chain links TRBV6-5 with TRBJ1-1; D possibly corresponds to TRBD1 (6 bases). This CDR3 comprises 13 residues. Germline loops: CDR1 MNHEY, CDR2 SVGAGI. Trimming cost V 0 bases and J 8 bases, with 10 bases left between them. The CDR3 is CASSYSGGAEAFF. In nucleotides, the CDR3 is TGTGCCAGCAGTTACTCGGGGGGGGCGGAAGCTTTCTTT.

This clonotype was counted a few times. This sequence joins TRBV20-1 and TRBJ2-1, with a possible D match to TRBD2 (5 bases). The CDR3 is 15 residues long. The ends were cut back, 2 bases at V and 3 bases at J, with 14 bases in the middle. Germline V CDR1 and CDR2: DFQATT, SNEGSKA (reference sequence). The DNA of the CDR3 is TGCAGTGCTAGAACGGCGGGTAGAATCTACAATGAGCAGTTCTTC. Protein: CSARTAGRIYNEQFF.

This clonotype has more than one count but fewer than ten. This chain uses TRBV30 with TRBJ2-2; no firm D call. Trimming removed 1 base from V and 7 bases from J, with 7 bases in between. The CDR3 covers 12 residues. Germline V gene sequence: CDR1 GTSNPN, CDR2 SVGIG (reference sequence). CDR3 residues: CAWSEQVGELFF. CDR3 in DNA: TGTGCCTGGAGTGAGCAGGTCGGGGAGCTGTTTTTT.

This clonotype was recorded at least ten times. The chain recombines TRBV30 with TRBJ1-4; 7 bases fit TRBD1. V lost 1 base, J lost 10 bases, and 9 bases stayed unmatched. The CDR3 runs to 14 residues. Germline-derived CDR1 and CDR2 are GTSNPN and SVGIG (reference sequence). Here the CDR3 reads CAWSANRGVGKLFF. The CDR3 nucleotides are TGTGCCTGGAGTGCAAACAGGGGAGTGGGAAAACTGTTTTTT.

This clonotype came up a few times. This chain uses TRBV12-3 or TRBV12-4 with TRBJ2-7; no clear D gene. Trimming removed 5 bases from V and 3 bases from J, with 11 bases in between. The CDR3 contains 13 residues. This CDR3 reads CASSVNRYYEQYF. For the CDR3, the DNA is TGTGCCAGCAGTGTAAACAGATACTACGAGCAGTACTTC.

This clonotype was seen ten or more times. The chain recombines TRBV5-1 with TRBJ2-7; 11 bases map to TRBD2. J was trimmed by 1 base and V by 2 bases; bases with no gene match: 5. Germline values: CDR1 SGHRS, CDR2 YFSETQ. This CDR3 is 16 amino acids long. CDR3 sequence reads: CASSFSSSGRSYEQYF. The CDR3 DNA reads TGCGCCAGCAGCTTCTCGTCTAGCGGGAGGTCCTACGAGCAGTACTTC.

V is TRBV5-1 and J is TRBJ2-1; TRBD2 agrees at 10 bases. CDR3 length: 16 amino acids. The germline V gene encodes CDR1 SGHRS and CDR2 YFSETQ. The V gene end was trimmed by 5 bases and the J gene end by 6 bases; junction bases not matched to a gene: 11. This CDR3 reads CASSPLAGVSVNEQFF. CDR3 in DNA: TGCGCCAGCAGTCCCCTAGCGGGAGTTAGTGTCAATGAGCAGTTCTTC.

The count of this clonotype is one. The germline gene is not matched at one end of the junction; a read error may be the cause. V usage is TRBV19 and J usage is TRBJ2-7; no definite D call. The germline CDR1 and CDR2 sequences are LNHDA and SQIVND (reference sequence). The CDR3 contains 13 residues. The CDR3 DNA is TGTACCAGTAGTGTCTCTAGCTCCTACGAGCAGTACTTC. It encodes CTSSVSSSYEQYF.

The CDR3: CASTLAPWQGTTDTQYF. CDR3 bases: TGTGCCAGCACCCTAGCCCCCTGGCAGGGCACCACAGATACGCAGTATTTT. This rearrangement joins TRBV28 to TRBJ2-3; D may match TRBD1 or TRBD2 (5 bases each). Germline CDR1 is MDHEN and CDR2 is SYDVKM. With 7 bases removed from V and 2 bases from J, the gap between germline ends came to 22 bases. The length of the CDR3 is 17 residues.

The table lists this clonotype with a few counts. V is TRBV4-1 and J is TRBJ1-4, with TRBD1 identical over 10 bases. Germline V gene data show CDR1 as MGHRA and CDR2 as YSYEKL. This CDR3 region has 14 residues. V shed 6 bases, J shed 8 bases, and the junction held 6 bases outside the gene matches. Here the CDR3 DNA reads TGCGCCAGCAGACCGGGACAGGGGCGGGAAAAACTGTTTTTT. This translates into CASRPGQGREKLFF.